A single sample gave rise to the 26 T cell receptor beta chains below, sequenced in a study of blood T cell repertoires in COVID-19. Some clones are missing from TCRdb's copy, which holds only in-frame ones; the method was immunoSEQ multiplex PCR. Counted here are 200,000 to 250,000 clones, approximately 90% occurring once; the ten biggest clones make up about 2.6%. Sequenced: PBMCs or T cells enriched from blood (not recorded which). These receptors came from a woman aged 25-40 years who had recovered from COVID-19.

J is TRBJ1-1 and V is TRBV9; D gene unclear. CDR3 size: 14 residues. The V gene's germline CDR1 is SGDLS and CDR2 YYNGEE. V was clipped by 0 bases and J by 2 bases, with 8 bases between them. CDR3 region: CASSVVVSNTEAFF. The DNA for the CDR3 is TGTGCCAGCAGCGTAGTAGTTTCCAACACTGAAGCTTTCTTT.

In its sample, this clone was seen a few times. The chain employs TRBV6-5 and TRBJ2-7; tentative D call: TRBD1 (7 bases). V was shortened by 7 bases and J by 1 base, with 14 bases between the two germline ends. The CDR3 is 14 amino acids. Germline lookup yields CDR1 MNHEY and CDR2 SVGAGI. CDR3 region: CASKEGALSYEQYF. CDR3 DNA sequence: TGTGCCAGCAAGGAGGGGGCTTTGTCCTACGAGCAGTACTTC.

The rearrangement uses TRBV5-5 and TRBJ2-5, with 8 bases aligning to TRBD2. The CDR3 totals 17 residues. Losses at the gene ends were 1 base for V and 5 bases for J; bases not matched to a gene: 13. Germline V gives CDR1 SGHKS, CDR2 YYEKEE (reference sequence). CDR3 sequence: CASSLKGGLAGGETQYF. CDR3 nucleotides: TGTGCCAGCAGCTTGAAAGGGGGGCTAGCGGGCGGCGAGACCCAGTACTTC. Full variable domain (missing parts from reference TRBV5-5 and TRBJ2-5): DAGVTQSPTHLIKTRGQQVTLRCSPISGHKSVSWYQQVLGQGPQFIFQYYEKEERGRGNFPDRFSARQFPNYSSELNVNALLLGDSALYLCASSLKGGLAGGETQYFGPGTRLLVL.

The genes are TRBV27 and TRBJ1-1, with a tentative D call TRBD1 (5 bases). Trimming removed 3 bases from V and 0 bases from J, with 8 bases in between. This CDR3 contains 14 residues. Germline-derived CDR1 and CDR2 are MNHEY and SMNVEV (reference sequence). The CDR3 sequence: CASSFSGMNTEAFF. The DNA for the CDR3 is TGTGCCAGCAGTTTTTCAGGGATGAACACTGAAGCTTTCTTT.

This clone has more than one count but fewer than ten. The chain couples TRBV4-1 to TRBJ1-4, with D tentatively TRBD1 (6 bases). Germline CDR1 is MGHRA and CDR2 is YSYEKL. The CDR3 has 16 residues. Trimming pared 1 base from V and 5 bases from J, leaving 14 bases between. CDR3 residues: CASSQGGERGNEKLFF. As DNA, the CDR3 is TGCGCCAGCAGCCAAGGAGGGGAAAGGGGGAATGAAAAACTGTTTTTT.

This clone was counted a single time. This rearrangement joins TRBV9 to TRBJ2-2; TRBD2 matches 7 bases. The CDR3 spans 16 residues. With 4 bases clipped from V and 2 bases from J, the junction kept 8 bases outside the gene matches. Looked up from germline, CDR1 is SGDLS and CDR2 is YYNGEE. CDR3 sequence: CASSFWGGRNTGELFF. DNA of the CDR3: TGTGCCAGCAGCTTCTGGGGGGGTCGTAACACCGGGGAGCTGTTTTTT.

The rearrangement uses TRBV6-1 and TRBJ2-2, with 7 positions matching TRBD1. The length of the CDR3 is 16 residues. Trimming at V came to 3 bases and at J to 4 bases, leaving 8 bases not matched to a gene. From germline, CDR1 is MNHNS and CDR2 SASEGT. The CDR3 here is CASSDTPGGVTGELFF. The CDR3 DNA reads as TGTGCCAGCAGTGACACTCCAGGGGGTGTCACCGGGGAGCTGTTTTTT.

V gene TRBV12-3 or TRBV12-4 combines with J gene TRBJ1-2; the match to TRBD1 covers 9 bases. The CDR3 loop spans 13 amino acids. V shed 7 bases, J shed 5 bases, and the junction held 5 bases outside the gene matches. CDR3 in amino acids: CASTKQGAYGYTF. CDR3 bases: TGTGCCAGCACGAAACAGGGGGCGTATGGCTACACCTTC.

This clone was observed a single time. V is TRBV29-1 and J is TRBJ2-7; D may be TRBD2 (5 bases). Germline V gene data show CDR1 as SQVTM and CDR2 as ANQGSEA. The CDR3 sequence is 15 residues long. V lost 7 bases, J lost 0 bases, and 19 bases lay in between. DNA for the CDR3: TGCAGCGCAACAAGGGCCGGGATCCCCTCCTACGAGCAGTACTTC. This codes for CSATRAGIPSYEQYF.

V gene TRBV5-4 combines with J gene TRBJ1-1; no definite D call. This CDR3 has 13 residues. Trimming removed 3 bases from V and 0 bases from J, with 6 bases in between. Germline values: CDR1 SGHNT, CDR2 YYREEE (reference sequence). CDR3 sequence: CASSSGVNTEAFF. The DNA of the CDR3 is TGTGCCAGCAGCTCCGGGGTGAACACTGAAGCTTTCTTT.

The rearrangement uses TRBV9 and TRBJ2-2; the match to TRBD2 covers 8 bases. The CDR3 consists of 16 residues. The germline V gene has CDR1 SGDLS and CDR2 YYNGEE. V shed 4 bases, J shed 2 bases, and the junction held 7 bases outside the gene matches. As DNA, the CDR3 is TGTGCCAGCAGCTTTACGGGAGGGGCCAACACCGGGGAGCTGTTTTTT. Its protein product is CASSFTGGANTGELFF.

CDR3 in DNA: TGTGCCAGCAGCCCCGAGGTGAGGAAAACTGAAGCTTTCTTT. Translation: CASSPEVRKTEAFF. The J gene is TRBJ1-1, the V gene TRBV5-5; D gene ambiguous. Trimming removed 4 bases at V and 5 bases at J, with 15 bases between. Germline-derived CDR1 and CDR2 are SGHKS and YYEKEE (reference sequence). The CDR3 extends over 14 amino acids.

This clone has just a few counts. This chain joins TRBV5-1 and TRBJ2-7, with D possibly TRBD2 on 6 matching bases. V was cut by 5 bases and J by 3 bases, with 12 bases left in between. Germline values: CDR1 SGHRS, CDR2 YFSETQ. The CDR3 covers 13 residues. CDR3 bases: TGCGCCAGCAGTCGCGGGGCCGACTACGAGCAGTACTTC. Protein product: CASSRGADYEQYF.

The rearrangement links TRBV7-2 to TRBJ2-2; TRBD1 agrees at 10 bases. CDR1 and CDR2 from the germline V gene are SGHTA and FQGNSA. CDR3 length: 15 amino acids. The junction had 1 base not matched to a gene; V was cut back by 2 bases and J by 4 bases. The CDR3 DNA reads TGTGCCAGCAGCTTATGGGACAGGGGCACCGGGGAGCTGTTTTTT. Its translation is CASSLWDRGTGELFF.

This clone has just one count. The chain is built from TRBV9 and TRBJ1-1, with 7 bases that match TRBD1. The V gene's germline CDR1 is SGDLS and CDR2 YYNGEE. The length of the CDR3 is 15 residues. The J segment lost 3 bases and the V segment lost 4 bases, leaving 9 bases of the junction unmatched. CDR3 DNA sequence: TGTGCCAGCAGCCTACGGACAGGAATTGACACTGAAGCTTTCTTT. Amino acids: CASSLRTGIDTEAFF.

The gene calls are TRBV7-9 and TRBJ1-6; 11 bases line up with TRBD1. V lost 5 bases, J lost 9 bases, and 6 bases stayed unmatched. The CDR3 length is 15 residues. Per the germline V gene, CDR1 is SEHNR and CDR2 is FQNEAQ (reference sequence). DNA of the CDR3: TGTGCCAGCAGCCAAGGGACAGGGGGGAGTTCACCCCTCCACTTT. This translates into CASSQGTGGSSPLHF.

The chain couples TRBV18 to TRBJ1-5; D might be TRBD1 (5 bases). Trimming pared 4 bases from V and 5 bases from J, leaving 6 bases between. CDR1 and CDR2 (germline): KGHSH, LQKENI. The CDR3 length is 12 residues. CDR3: CASSQGDQPQHF. The CDR3 DNA sequence: TGTGCCAGCTCACAAGGGGATCAGCCCCAGCATTTT. The full variable domain, in which reference TRBV18 and TRBJ1-5 provide the parts outside the CDR3, is NAGVMQNPRHLVRRRGQEARLRCSPMKGHSHVYWYRQLPEEGLKFMVYLQKENIIDESGMPKERFSAEFPKEGPSILRIQQVVRGDSAAYFCASSQGDQPQHFGDGTRLSIL.

The rearrangement joins TRBV7-8 to TRBJ1-6; 10 nucleotides align to TRBD1. V gave up 5 bases and J gave up 8 bases; unmatched junction bases: 6. The CDR3 is 15 residues long. Germline CDR1 reads SGHVS; CDR2 reads FQNEAQ. In DNA form, the CDR3 reads TGTGCCAGCAGCGACGCCGGGACAGGGGATTCACCCCTCCACTTT. Protein: CASSDAGTGDSPLHF.

The chain employs TRBV10-1 and TRBJ1-2; D ambiguous. CDR3 length equals 13 residues. Germline V gene lookup returns CDR1 WNHNN and CDR2 SYGVQD (reference sequence). The V and J ends lost 7 bases and 2 bases respectively, with 11 bases between them. CDR3 region: CASTKGVNYGYTF. The CDR3 DNA reads as TGCGCCAGCACCAAGGGAGTAAACTATGGCTACACCTTC.

The chain has TRBV7-2 and TRBJ2-1; no firm D call. The CDR3 is made up of 15 amino acids. The germline gives CDR1 SGHTA, CDR2 FQGNSA. Trimming shortened V by 1 base and J by 7 bases, and 14 bases separated the two germline ends. CDR3 protein: CASSLDSFSRNEQFF. In DNA, the CDR3 is TGTGCCAGCAGCTTAGATAGTTTCTCGCGGAATGAGCAGTTCTTC. The full variable domain, in which reference TRBV7-2 and TRBJ2-1 provide the parts outside the CDR3, is GAGVSQSPSNKVTEKGKDVELRCDPISGHTALYWYRQSLGQGLEFLIYFQGNSAPDKSGLPSDRFSAERTGGSVSTLTIQRTQQEDSAVYLCASSLDSFSRNEQFFGPGTRLTVL.

This chain uses TRBV3-1 (or the pseudogene TRBV3-2) with TRBJ2-7; the match to TRBD1 covers 8 bases. The CDR3 is made up of 16 amino acids. Germline loops: CDR1 LGHDT, CDR2 YNNKEL (reference sequence). V gave up 7 bases and J gave up 0 bases; unmatched junction bases: 11. This chain's CDR3 is CASTTMAGGISYEQYF. The CDR3 DNA is TGTGCCAGCACCACAATGGCAGGGGGCATCTCCTACGAGCAGTACTTC.

This clone showed up just a few times. The chain carries TRBV7-8 and TRBJ2-7; 7 nucleotides line up with TRBD1. Trimming removed 6 bases from V and 3 bases from J; junction bases left unmatched: 5. The CDR3 is 13 amino acids. Germline lookup yields CDR1 SGHVS and CDR2 FQNEAQ. The CDR3 bases are TGTGCCAGCAGTACAGGGGTGGTCTACGAGCAGTACTTC. Amino acids: CASSTGVVYEQYF. Drawing the rest from reference TRBV7-8 and TRBJ2-7, the complete variable domain is GAGVSQSPRYKVAKRGQDVALRCDPISGHVSLFWYQQALGQGPEFLTYFQNEAQLDKSGLPSDRFFAERPEGSVSTLKIQRTQQEDSAVYLCASSTGVVYEQYFGPGTRLTVT.

This chain links TRBV2 with TRBJ2-4, with D perhaps matching TRBD2 (7 bases). CDR3 size: 17 residues. Germline V gives CDR1 SNHLY, CDR2 FYNNEI. V was pared by 5 bases and J by 2 bases, with 19 bases between. The CDR3 region has the DNA TGTGCCAGCAGTCGGTGGAGGGGGGGCTTGACCAAAAACATTCAGTACTTC. This translates into CASSRWRGGLTKNIQYF.

The chain is built from TRBV15 and TRBJ2-1, with D tentatively TRBD2 (5 bases). Germline V gene lookup returns CDR1 LNHNV and CDR2 YYDKDF (reference sequence). V was trimmed by 5 bases and J by 4 bases, leaving 18 bases between them. CDR3 length: 16 residues. The CDR3 is CATSSRTVSPYNEQFF. The DNA of the CDR3 is TGTGCCACCAGCTCAAGGACTGTATCTCCGTACAATGAGCAGTTCTTC.

V is TRBV11-3 and J is TRBJ1-3; 7 bases fit TRBD1. This CDR3 region has 15 residues. Germline V CDR1 and CDR2: SGHNT, YENEEA. V shed 5 bases and J 0 bases; nucleotides not matched to a gene: 4. DNA of the CDR3: TGTGCCAGCAGCCCGGGACAGTTCTCTGGAAACACCATATATTTT. Protein: CASSPGQFSGNTIYF. The full variable domain, rest sourced from reference TRBV11-3 and TRBJ1-3, is EAGVVQSPRYKIIEKKQPVAFWCNPISGHNTLYWYLQNLGQGPELLIRYENEEAVDDSQLPKDRFSAERLKGVDSTLKIQPAELGDSAVYLCASSPGQFSGNTIYFGEGSWLTVV.

The chain combines TRBV9 with TRBJ2-1; tentative D call: TRBD2 (7 bases). V lost 4 bases and J lost 8, with 19 bases in between. Per germline, CDR1 SGDLS and CDR2 YYNGEE. The CDR3 has 15 residues. The CDR3 DNA reads TGTGCCAGCAGCTTGTGGGGGGGCCAGTTCGATGAGCAGTTCTTC. It is translated as CASSLWGGQFDEQFF.